This T cell receptor (beta chain) was captured in a study of blood T cell repertoires in COVID-19. The overall study: The samples span acute and convalescent COVID-19 from the United States, Italy and Spain. The analysed material was cDNA or gDNA that came from T cells, B-cell-depleted T cells, or PBMCs.

Germline V gives CDR1 SGHTA, CDR2 FQGNSA. The length of the CDR3 is 15 residues. After removal of 4 bases from V and 4 bases from J, the junction contained 7 bases not matched to a gene. Source study methods: Reference gene primer amplification in the assay estimated nucleated cell counts. TCRdb's table, derived via immunoSEQ multiplex PCR, lists solely in-frame clones and lacks some. That table gives V, J and clone size, and the DNA gave D and trimming. The table lists about 200,000 clones, just under 90% of them singletons. The receptor comes from a woman aged 30 to 39 with acute COVID-19. V is TRBV7-2 and J is TRBJ1-2, with TRBD1 matching 9 bases. The specimen was PBMCs or T cells enriched from blood (not recorded which). The chain's CDR3 is CASSWGTGSGYGYTF. DNA for the CDR3: TGTGCCAGCAGCTGGGGGACAGGGAGCGGCTATGGCTACACCTTC. The whole variable domain, filled in from reference TRBV7-2 and TRBJ1-2, reads GAGVSQSPSNKVTEKGKDVELRCDPISGHTALYWYRQSLGQGLEFLIYFQGNSAPDKSGLPSDRFSAERTGGSVSTLTIQRTQQEDSAVYLCASSWGTGSGYGYTFGSGTRLTVV.